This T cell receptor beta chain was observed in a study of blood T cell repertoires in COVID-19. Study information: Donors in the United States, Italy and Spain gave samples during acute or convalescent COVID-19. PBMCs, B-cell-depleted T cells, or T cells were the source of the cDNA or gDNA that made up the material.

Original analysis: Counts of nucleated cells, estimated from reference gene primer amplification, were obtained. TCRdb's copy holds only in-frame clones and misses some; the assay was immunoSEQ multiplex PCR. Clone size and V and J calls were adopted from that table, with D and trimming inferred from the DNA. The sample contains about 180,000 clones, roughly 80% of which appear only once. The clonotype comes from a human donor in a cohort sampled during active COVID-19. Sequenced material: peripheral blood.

CDR3 nucleotides: TGTGCCAGCAGCCCGACTAGCCCAGATACGCAGTATTTT. The encoded protein is CASSPTSPDTQYF. The V and J genes are TRBV7-9 and TRBJ2-3, with TRBD2 matching over 7 bases. Per germline, CDR1 SEHNR and CDR2 FQNEAQ (reference sequence). Trimming removed 5 bases from V and 4 bases from J; junction bases left unmatched: 3. CDR3 size: 13 residues.